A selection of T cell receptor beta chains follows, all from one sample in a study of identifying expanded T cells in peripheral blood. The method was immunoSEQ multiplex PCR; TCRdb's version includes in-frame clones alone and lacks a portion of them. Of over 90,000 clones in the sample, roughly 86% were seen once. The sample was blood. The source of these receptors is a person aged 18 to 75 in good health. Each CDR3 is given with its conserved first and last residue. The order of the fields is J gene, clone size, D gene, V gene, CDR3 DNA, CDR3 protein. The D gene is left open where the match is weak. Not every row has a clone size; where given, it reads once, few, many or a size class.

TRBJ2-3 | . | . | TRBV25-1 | TGTGCCAGCAGTGAACATGGGGATAGCACAGATACGCAGTATTTT | CASSEHGDSTDTQYF
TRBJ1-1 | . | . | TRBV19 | TGTGCCAGTAGTGTGGGGGGGCTGGGCAACACTGAAGCTTTCTTT | CASSVGGLGNTEAFF
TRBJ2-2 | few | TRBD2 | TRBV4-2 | TGTGCCAGCAGCCGTATAGCGGGTGGGCACACCGGGGAGCTGTTTTTT | CASSRIAGGHTGELFF
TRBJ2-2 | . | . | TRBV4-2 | TGTGCCAGCAGCCCTCGTGGGAGTGAGACCGGGGAGCTGTTTTTT | CASSPRGSETGELFF
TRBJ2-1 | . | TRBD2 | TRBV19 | TGTGCCAGTAATGTGTTTGCGGGAGGGAATGAGCAGTTCTTC | CASNVFAGGNEQFF
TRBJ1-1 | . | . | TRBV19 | TGTGCCAGTAGTATTGGTGTTTCGGGACAAATAGGTATGAACACTGAAGCTTTCTTT | CASSIGVSGQIGMNTEAFF
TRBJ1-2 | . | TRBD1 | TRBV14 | TGTGCCAGCAGCCATCGGACAGGGAAGGTCGAAGGCTACACCTTC | CASSHRTGKVEGYTF
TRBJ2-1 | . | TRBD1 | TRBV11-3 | TGTGCCAGCAGCGAGCGGAATTCGGGACAGATATTCCATGAGCAGTTCTTC | CASSERNSGQIFHEQFF
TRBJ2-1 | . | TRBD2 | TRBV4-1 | TGCGCCAGCAGCCGAAGGACTAGCGGGGGCCCCCGAAGCTCCTACAATGAGCAGTTCTTC | CASSRRTSGGPRSSYNEQFF
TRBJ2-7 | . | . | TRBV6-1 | TGTGCCAGCAGTGAAGCGGATGCGGGTTTCACCTACGAGCAGTACTTC | CASSEADAGFTYEQYF
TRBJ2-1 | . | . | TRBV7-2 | TGTGCCAGCAGCACGTCCCGGGACACATACAATGAGCAGTTCTTC | CASSTSRDTYNEQFF
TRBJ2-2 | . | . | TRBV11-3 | TGTGCCAGCAGCCCCCCACGGGGGGCCACCGGGGAGCTGTTTTTT | CASSPPRGATGELFF
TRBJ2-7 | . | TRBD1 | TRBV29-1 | TGCAGCGTTGAAACGTCCGGGACAGGGGACTACGAGCAGTACTTC | CSVETSGTGDYEQYF
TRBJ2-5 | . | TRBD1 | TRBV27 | TGTGCCAGCAGGGGACAGGGAATGGTAAGGACCCAGTACTTC | CASRGQGMVRTQYF
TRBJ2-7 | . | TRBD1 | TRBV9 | TGTGCCAGCAGCGCCTGGGGGACCGGACAGGAAGAAACGGGGGAGCAGTACTTC | CASSAWGTGQEETGEQYF
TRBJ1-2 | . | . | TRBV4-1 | TGCGCCAGCAGCCAAGGCCCTCTTGGGGGCAATGGCTACACCTTC | CASSQGPLGGNGYTF
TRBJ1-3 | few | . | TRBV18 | TGTGCCAGCTCACCCCGCGCCGACCGATATGGAAACACCATATATTTT | CASSPRADRYGNTIYF
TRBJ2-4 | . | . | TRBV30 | TGTGCCTGGAGTTGGCAGGGACCTGCCAAAAACATTCAGTACTTC | CAWSWQGPAKNIQYF
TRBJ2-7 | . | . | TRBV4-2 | TGTGCCAGCAGCCAAGACAAGACCTCCTACGAGCAGTACTTC | CASSQDKTSYEQYF
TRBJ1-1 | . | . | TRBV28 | TGTGCCAGCAGTTTAGGGTATGGAGCTTTCTTT | CASSLGYGAFF
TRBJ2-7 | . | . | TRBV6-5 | TGTGCCAGCAGTTACTCGCCGACGGAACCCTACGAGCAGTACTTC | CASSYSPTEPYEQYF
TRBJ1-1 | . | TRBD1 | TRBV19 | TGTGCCAGTAGTCACGGACAGGCTGGAGCTGAAGCTTTCTTT | CASSHGQAGAEAFF
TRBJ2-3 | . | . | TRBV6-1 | TGTGCCAGCAGTGAACAGGGCACAGATACGCAGTATTTT | CASSEQGTDTQYF
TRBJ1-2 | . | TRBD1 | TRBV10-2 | TGCGCCAGCAGCGAAGCCGGGACAGGTTATGGCTACACCTTC | CASSEAGTGYGYTF
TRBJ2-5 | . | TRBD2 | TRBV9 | TGTGCCAGCAGCCCCCCGGGACTAGCGGGGGGGCTCTTAGAGACCCAGTACTTC | CASSPPGLAGGLLETQYF
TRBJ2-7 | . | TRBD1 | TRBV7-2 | TGTGCCAGCAGCGCCCAGACAGGGGGCTACGAGCAGTACTTC | CASSAQTGGYEQYF
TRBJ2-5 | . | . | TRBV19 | TGTGCCAGTAGTATCCCTCGACTAGGGAAGACCCAGTACTTC | CASSIPRLGKTQYF
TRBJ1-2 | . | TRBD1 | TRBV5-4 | TGTGCCAGCAGCTTGCCACCGGGACAGGGTCCGGGTGGCTACACCTTC | CASSLPPGQGPGGYTF
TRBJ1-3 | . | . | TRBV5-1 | TGCGCCAGCAGCTTGATCCCGGACGGAAACACCATATATTTT | CASSLIPDGNTIYF
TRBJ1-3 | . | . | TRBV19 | TGTGCCAGTAGTATTTCAGCTGGAAACACCATATATTTT | CASSISAGNTIYF
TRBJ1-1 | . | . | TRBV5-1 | TGCGCCAGCAGCTCGACTTTCCCGGACACTGAAGCTTTCTTT | CASSSTFPDTEAFF
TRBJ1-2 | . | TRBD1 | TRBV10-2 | TGCGCCAGCAGGCCACCGGGACAGGGTTTTGGCTACACCTTC | CASRPPGQGFGYTF
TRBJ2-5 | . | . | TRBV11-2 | TGTGCCAGCAGCTTATGGGCAGCTCAAGAGACCCAGTACTTC | CASSLWAAQETQYF
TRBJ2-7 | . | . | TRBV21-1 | TGTGCCAGCAGCATTACCCGGGACAGGTGGTACGAGCAGTACTTC | CASSITRDRWYEQYF
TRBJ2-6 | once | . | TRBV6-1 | TGTGCCAGCAGTGTTTCTGGGGCCAACGTCCTGACTTTC | CASSVSGANVLTF
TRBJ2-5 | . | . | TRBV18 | TGTGCCAGCTCACCATCTGGGACCCCCCAAGAGACCCAGTACTTC | CASSPSGTPQETQYF
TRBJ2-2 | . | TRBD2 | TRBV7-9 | TGTGCCAGCAGCCCATACGGGACTAGCGGGGTCGGGGAGCTGTTTTTT | CASSPYGTSGVGELFF
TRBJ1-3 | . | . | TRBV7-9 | TGTGCCAGCCCTACAGGGTTCTCTGGAAACACCATATATTTT | CASPTGFSGNTIYF
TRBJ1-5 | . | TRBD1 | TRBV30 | TGTGCCTGGAGTGTAAGGGGACAGGGGGGCTATCAGCCCCAGCATTTT | CAWSVRGQGGYQPQHF
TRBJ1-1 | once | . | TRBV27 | TGTGCCAGCAATAGGTATGGCGAAAACACTGAAGCTTTCTTT | CASNRYGENTEAFF
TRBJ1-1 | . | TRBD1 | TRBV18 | TGTGCCAGCTCACCTACCCAGGGGGACACTGAAGCTTTCTTT | CASSPTQGDTEAFF